This T cell receptor beta chain was observed in a study of beta chain features in type 1 diabetes. This clone was detected only a few times. The antigen remains unidentified. The sequenced template was cDNA made from the entire isolated RNA. The method was immunoSEQ multiplex PCR; TCRdb's version includes in-frame clones alone and lacks a portion of them. The data contain hundreds of thousands of clones, less than 20% of them seen just once; the ten biggest clones take up approximately 0.099%. CDR3 size: 15 residues. Germline CDR1 reads MRHNA; CDR2 reads SNTAGT. Deletions cut 3 bases from V and 4 bases from J, with 10 bases between. Study results and limitations: All four CD4+ subsets of Type 1 diabetes patients contained TCRB CDR3s that were moderately but significantly shorter. The cDNA sequencing approach could over-represent high-TCR-expressing cells.

The receptor's source is a man younger than 30 in good health. The rearrangement joins TRBV6-4 to TRBJ2-6, with TRBD1 as a possible D gene (6 bases). Input material: naive CD4+ T cells from blood. CDR3 amino acids: CASSEQGFGANVLTF. As DNA, the CDR3 is TGTGCCAGCAGTGAACAGGGTTTCGGGGCCAACGTCCTGACTTTC.